This T cell receptor beta chain was sequenced for a study of blood T cells in healthy people across ages. A second PCR of 7 to 11 cycles used a sample-barcoded 5' primer and a J-beta primer mix. TCRdb itself ran the 5' RACE reads through MiXCR, one entry per CDR3 protein. The data contain about 640,000 distinct CDR3 sequences, approximately 50% of them singletons. Germline values: CDR1 LGHNA, CDR2 YNFKEQ. V shed 2 bases and J shed 0 bases, with 22 bases lying between them. The CDR3 loop spans 19 amino acids. This clonotype was seen a handful of times. This TCR was sampled from a man in his 60s in good health. The source material was blood. This chain joins TRBV4-2 and TRBJ1-1, with a possible D match to TRBD1 (5 bases). CDR3 in amino acids: CASSQHVPAWGTMNTEAFF. The CDR3 bases are TGTGCCAGCAGCCAACATGTACCAGCGTGGGGCACCATGAACACTGAAGCTTTCTTT.